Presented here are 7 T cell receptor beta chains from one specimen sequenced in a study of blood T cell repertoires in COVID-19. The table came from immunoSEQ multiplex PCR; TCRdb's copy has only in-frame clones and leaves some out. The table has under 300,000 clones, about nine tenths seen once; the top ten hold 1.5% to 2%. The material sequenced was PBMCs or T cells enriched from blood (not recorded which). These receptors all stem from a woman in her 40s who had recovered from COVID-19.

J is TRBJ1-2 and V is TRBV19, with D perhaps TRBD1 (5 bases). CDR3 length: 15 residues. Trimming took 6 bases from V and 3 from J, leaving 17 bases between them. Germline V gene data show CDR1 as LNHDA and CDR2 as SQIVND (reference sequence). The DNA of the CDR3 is TGTGCCAGTAGACCACTCACGGACACAGACTATGGCTACACCTTC. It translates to CASRPLTDTDYGYTF.

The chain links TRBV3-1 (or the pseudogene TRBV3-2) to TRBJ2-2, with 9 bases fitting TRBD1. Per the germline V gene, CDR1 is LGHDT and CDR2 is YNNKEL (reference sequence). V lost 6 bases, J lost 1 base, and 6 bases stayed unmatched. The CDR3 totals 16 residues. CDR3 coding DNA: TGTGCCAGCAGACCCGGACAGGGGAGGAACACCGGGGAGCTGTTTTTT. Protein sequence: CASRPGQGRNTGELFF.

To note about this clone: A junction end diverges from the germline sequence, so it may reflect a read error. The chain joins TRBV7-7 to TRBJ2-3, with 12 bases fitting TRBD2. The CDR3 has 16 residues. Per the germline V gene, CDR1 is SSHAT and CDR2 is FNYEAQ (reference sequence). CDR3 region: CASSFSSGGAWDTQYF. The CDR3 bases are TGTGCTAGCAGCTTCTCTAGCGGGGGGGCTTGGGATACGCAGTATTTT.

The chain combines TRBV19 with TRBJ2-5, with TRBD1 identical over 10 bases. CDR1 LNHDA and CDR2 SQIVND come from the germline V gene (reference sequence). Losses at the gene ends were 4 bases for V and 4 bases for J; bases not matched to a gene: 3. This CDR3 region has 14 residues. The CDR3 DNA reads TGTGCCAGTAGTAGGACAGGGGGGAGAGAGACCCAGTACTTC. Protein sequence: CASSRTGGRETQYF. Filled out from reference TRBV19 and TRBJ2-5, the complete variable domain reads DGGITQSPKYLFRKEGQNVTLSCEQNLNHDAMYWYRQDPGQGLRLIYYSQIVNDFQKGDIAEGYSVSREKKESFPLTVTSAQKNPTAFYLCASSRTGGRETQYFGPGTRLLVL.

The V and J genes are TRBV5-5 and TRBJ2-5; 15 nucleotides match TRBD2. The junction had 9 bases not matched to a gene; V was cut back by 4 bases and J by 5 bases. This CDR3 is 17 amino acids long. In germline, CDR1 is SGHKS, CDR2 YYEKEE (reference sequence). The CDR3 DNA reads TGTGCCAGCAGCCCTCCGGGACTAGCGGGGGGTGCGGAGACCCAGTACTTC. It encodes CASSPPGLAGGAETQYF.

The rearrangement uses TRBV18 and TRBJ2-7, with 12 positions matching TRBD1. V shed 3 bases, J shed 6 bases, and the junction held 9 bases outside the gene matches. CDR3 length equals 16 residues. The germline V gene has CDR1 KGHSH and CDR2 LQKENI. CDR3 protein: CASSPQPGQGASEQYF. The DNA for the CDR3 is TGTGCCAGCTCACCTCAACCGGGACAGGGGGCCTCCGAGCAGTACTTC. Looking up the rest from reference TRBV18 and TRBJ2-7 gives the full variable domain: NAGVMQNPRHLVRRRGQEARLRCSPMKGHSHVYWYRQLPEEGLKFMVYLQKENIIDESGMPKERFSAEFPKEGPSILRIQQVVRGDSAAYFCASSPQPGQGASEQYFGPGTRLTVT.

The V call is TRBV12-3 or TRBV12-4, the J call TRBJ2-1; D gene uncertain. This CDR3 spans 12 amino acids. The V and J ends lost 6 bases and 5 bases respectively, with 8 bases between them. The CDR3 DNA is TGTGCCAGCAGATCTACAGACAATGAGCAGTTCTTC. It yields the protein CASRSTDNEQFF.